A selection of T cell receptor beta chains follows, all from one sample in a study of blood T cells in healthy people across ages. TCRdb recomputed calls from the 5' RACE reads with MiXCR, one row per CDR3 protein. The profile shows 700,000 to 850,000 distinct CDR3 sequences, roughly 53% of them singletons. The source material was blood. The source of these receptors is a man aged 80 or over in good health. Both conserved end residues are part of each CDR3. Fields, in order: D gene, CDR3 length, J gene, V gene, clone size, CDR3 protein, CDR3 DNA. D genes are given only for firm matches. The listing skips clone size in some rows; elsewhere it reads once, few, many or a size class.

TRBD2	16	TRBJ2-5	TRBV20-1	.	CSARDQGTSGTPTQYF	TGCAGTGCTAGAGATCAAGGGACTAGCGGGACCCCGACCCAGTACTTC
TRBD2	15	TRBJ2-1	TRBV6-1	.	CASRSRAGGGNEQFF	TGTGCCAGCAGAAGCCGAGCGGGAGGGGGCAATGAGCAGTTCTTC
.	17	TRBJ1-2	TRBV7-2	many	CASSLGVGADANYGYTF	TGTGCCAGCAGCTTAGGCGTCGGGGCAGATGCTAACTATGGCTACACCTTC
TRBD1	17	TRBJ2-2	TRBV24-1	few	CATSVSGGPSNTGELFF	TGTGCCACCAGTGTGTCAGGGGGCCCCTCGAACACCGGGGAGCTGTTTTTT
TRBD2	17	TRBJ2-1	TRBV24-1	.	CATSDLLSGAGVVEQFF	TGTGCCACCAGTGATTTGTTGTCCGGAGCGGGAGTCGTTGAGCAGTTCTTC
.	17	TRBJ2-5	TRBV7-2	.	CASSPGGGLQVFNEQYF	TGTGCCAGCAGTCCCGGAGGGGGGCTACAGGTATTCAATGAGCAGTACTTC
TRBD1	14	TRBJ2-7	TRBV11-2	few	CASSLDRVTYEQYF	TGTGCCAGCAGCCTCGACAGGGTAACCTACGAGCAGTACTTC
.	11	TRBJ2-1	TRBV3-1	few	CASSHKTEQFF	TGTGCCAGCAGCCACAAAACCGAGCAGTTCTTC
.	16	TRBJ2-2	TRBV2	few	CASSDGQAGRAGELFF	TGTGCCAGCAGTGACGGGCAGGCTGGCCGAGCCGGGGAGCTGTTTTTT
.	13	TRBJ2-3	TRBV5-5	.	CASSSILGVFAYF	TGTGCCAGCAGCTCGATCCTCGGGGTGTTTGCGTATTTT
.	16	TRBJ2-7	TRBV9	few	CASSLIGGSAYYEQYF	TGTGCCAGCAGCCTCATTGGGGGCTCCGCTTACTACGAGCAGTACTTC
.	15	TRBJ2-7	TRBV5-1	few	CASSLDRRSYNEQYF	TGCGCCAGCAGCTTGGACAGGAGATCCTACAATGAGCAGTACTTC
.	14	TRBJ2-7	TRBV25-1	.	CASSVPGRRYEQYF	TGTGCCAGCAGTGTGCCAGGACGACGTTACGAGCAGTACTTC
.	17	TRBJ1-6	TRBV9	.	CASSVGGTAAYNSPLHF	TGTGCCAGCAGCGTAGGTGGGACGGCAGCCTATAATTCACCCCTCCACTTT
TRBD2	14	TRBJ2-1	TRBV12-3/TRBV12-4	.	CASSLAPLAGVQFF	TGTGCCAGCAGTTTAGCTCCCCTAGCGGGAGTCCAGTTCTTC
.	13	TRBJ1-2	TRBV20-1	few	CSAAGGGSYGYTF	TGCAGTGCCGCTGGAGGAGGGAGCTATGGCTACACCTTC
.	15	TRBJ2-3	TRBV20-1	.	CSASGGPWRNDTQYF	TGCAGTGCTAGTGGTGGGCCGTGGAGAAACGATACGCAGTATTTT
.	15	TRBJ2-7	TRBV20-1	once	CSAIETGFSYNEQYF	TGCAGTGCTATTGAGACTGGATTCTCCTACAATGAGCAGTACTTC
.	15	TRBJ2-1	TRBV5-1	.	CASSTGVLSYNEQFF	TGCGCCAGCAGCACTGGGGTACTTTCCTACAATGAGCAGTTCTTC
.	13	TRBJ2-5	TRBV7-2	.	CASSPPGTGEQYF	TGTGCCAGCAGCCCGCCCGGTACGGGAGAGCAGTACTTC
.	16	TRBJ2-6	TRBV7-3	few	CASSLSGFSGANVLTF	TGTGCCAGCAGCCTATCGGGGTTCTCTGGGGCCAACGTCCTGACTTTC
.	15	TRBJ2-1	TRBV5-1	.	CASSSGQTAYNEQFF	TGCGCCAGCAGCTCAGGACAGACCGCCTACAATGAGCAGTTCTTC
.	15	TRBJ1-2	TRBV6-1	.	CASTLEGSRLYGYTF	TGTGCCAGCACCCTCGAGGGCAGTCGGCTCTATGGCTACACCTTC
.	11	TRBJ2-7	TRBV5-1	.	CASTLGTEQYF	TGCGCCAGCACCTTAGGTACCGAGCAGTACTTC
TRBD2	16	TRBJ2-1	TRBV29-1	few	CSAGGLAVRSYNEQFF	TGCAGCGCGGGGGGACTAGCGGTCCGCTCCTACAATGAGCAGTTCTTC
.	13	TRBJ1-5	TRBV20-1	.	CSAKQGYNQPQHF	TGCAGTGCTAAACAGGGATACAATCAGCCCCAGCATTTT
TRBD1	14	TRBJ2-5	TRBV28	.	CASSLTGVVETQYF	TGTGCCAGCAGTTTAACAGGGGTGGTAGAGACCCAGTACTTC
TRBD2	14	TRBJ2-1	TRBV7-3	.	CASSSAGPWNEQFF	TGTGCCAGCAGCTCAGCGGGACCCTGGAATGAGCAGTTCTTC
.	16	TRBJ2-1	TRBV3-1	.	CASSQESLASYNEQFF	TGTGCCAGCAGCCAAGAGAGTCTAGCGTCCTACAATGAGCAGTTCTTC
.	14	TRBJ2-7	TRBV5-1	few	CASSSQPGLNEQYF	TGCGCCAGCAGCTCTCAGCCGGGGCTGAACGAGCAGTACTTC
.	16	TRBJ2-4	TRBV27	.	CASSPRQGGTYNEQYF	TGTGCCAGCAGTCCTCGACAGGGCGGGACCTACAATGAGCAGTACTTC
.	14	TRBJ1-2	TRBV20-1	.	CSARVASSNYGYTF	TGCAGTGCTAGAGTCGCCAGCTCTAACTATGGCTACACCTTC
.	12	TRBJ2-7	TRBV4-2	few	CASSQGGSEQYF	TGTGCCAGCAGCCAAGGGGGTTCCGAGCAGTACTTC
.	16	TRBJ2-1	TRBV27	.	CASSLSAGVRYNEQFF	TGTGCCAGCAGTTTATCTGCCGGAGTCAGGTACAATGAGCAGTTCTTC
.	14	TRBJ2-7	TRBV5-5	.	CASSFPLSSYEQYF	TGTGCCAGCAGCTTCCCGCTGAGCTCCTACGAGCAGTACTTC
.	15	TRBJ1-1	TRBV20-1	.	CSATGTPQTNTEAFF	TGCAGTGCGACCGGGACCCCTCAAACGAACACTGAAGCTTTCTTT
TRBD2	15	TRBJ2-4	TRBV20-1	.	CSARLAGGPQNIQYF	TGCAGTGCTAGACTAGCGGGAGGGCCGCAAAACATTCAGTACTTC
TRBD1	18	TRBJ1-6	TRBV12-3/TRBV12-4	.	CASSPTGTGVWGDSPLHF	TGTGCCAGCAGCCCCACCGGGACAGGGGTGTGGGGGGATTCACCCCTCCACTTT
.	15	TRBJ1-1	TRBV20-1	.	CSARKPGTHNTEAFF	TGCAGTGCTAGAAAGCCCGGGACGCACAACACTGAAGCTTTCTTT
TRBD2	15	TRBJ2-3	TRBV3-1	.	CASSLPGLGGDTQYF	TGTGCCAGCAGCCTCCCCGGACTAGGAGGAGATACGCAGTATTTT
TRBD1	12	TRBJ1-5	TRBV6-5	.	CASSSPTGLAHF	TGTGCCAGCAGTTCTCCGACAGGGTTAGCGCATTTT
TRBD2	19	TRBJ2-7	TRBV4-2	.	CASSQPPDRSGRSYNEQYF	TGTGCTAGCAGCCAACCCCCAGACCGCAGCGGGAGATCCTACAATGAGCAGTACTTC
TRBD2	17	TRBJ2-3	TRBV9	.	CASSVGTGRTGHRYAYF	TGTGCCAGCAGCGTAGGGACCGGGAGGACGGGGCACAGATACGCGTATTTT
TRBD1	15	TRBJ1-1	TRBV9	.	CASSVAGTGVTEAFF	TGTGCCAGCAGCGTAGCGGGGACAGGGGTCACTGAAGCTTTCTTT
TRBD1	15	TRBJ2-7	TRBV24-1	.	CATSDSMTGSYEQYF	TGTGCCACCAGTGATTCAATGACAGGGTCCTACGAGCAGTACTTC
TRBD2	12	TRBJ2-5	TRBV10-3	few	CAIRAGEETQYF	TGTGCCATCAGGGCGGGAGAGGAGACCCAGTACTTC
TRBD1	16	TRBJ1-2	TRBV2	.	CASSPLTGEKDYGYTF	TGTGCCAGCAGCCCACTGACAGGGGAAAAGGACTATGGCTACACCTTC
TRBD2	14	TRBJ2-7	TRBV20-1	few	CSALSGRATYEQYF	TGCAGTGCTCTCAGCGGGAGGGCGACCTACGAGCAGTACTTC
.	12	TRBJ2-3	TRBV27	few	CASSFNADTQYF	TGTGCCAGCAGTTTTAACGCAGATACGCAGTATTTT
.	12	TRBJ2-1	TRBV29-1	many	CSVETRGNEQFF	TGCAGCGTTGAAACCAGGGGAAATGAGCAGTTCTTC
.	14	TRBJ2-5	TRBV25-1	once	CASGAEGTQETRYF	TGTGCCAGCGGGGCAGAAGGTACACAAGAGACCCGGTACTTC
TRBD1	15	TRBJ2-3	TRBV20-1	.	CSARAGTGDLRDAYF	TGCAGTGCTAGAGCCGGGACAGGGGACCTCAGAGACGCGTATTTT
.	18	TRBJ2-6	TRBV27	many	CASSPGGTQYSGANVLTF	TGTGCCAGCAGTCCAGGGGGGACTCAATACTCTGGGGCCAACGTCCTGACTTTC
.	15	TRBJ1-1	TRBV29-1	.	CSVERRTTLNTEAFF	TGCAGCGTTGAACGCCGAACGACACTGAACACTGAAGCTTTCTTT
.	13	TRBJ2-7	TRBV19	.	CASSAGRNYEQYF	TGTGCCAGTAGTGCCGGACGGAACTACGAGCAGTACTTC